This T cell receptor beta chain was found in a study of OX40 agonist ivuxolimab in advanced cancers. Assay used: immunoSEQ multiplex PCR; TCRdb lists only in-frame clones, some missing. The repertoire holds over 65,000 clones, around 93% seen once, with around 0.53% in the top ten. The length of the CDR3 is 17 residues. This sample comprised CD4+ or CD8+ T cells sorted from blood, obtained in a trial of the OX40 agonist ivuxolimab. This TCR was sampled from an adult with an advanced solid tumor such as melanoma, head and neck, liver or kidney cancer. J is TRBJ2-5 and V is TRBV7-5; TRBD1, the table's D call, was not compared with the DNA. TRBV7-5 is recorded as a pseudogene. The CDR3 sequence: CARSYPRQGRNSETQYF. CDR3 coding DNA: TGTGCCAGAAGCTACCCCCGACAGGGCAGAAATTCGGAGACCCAGTACTTC.